A single sample is the source of the 30 T cell receptor beta chains below, sequenced in a study of Graves' ophthalmopathy and Graves' hyperthyroidism. RNA transcripts were the template, and TCR beta CDR3 regions were amplified from them. Amplification began with first-round RT-PCR using HTBI primers, then second-round multiplex PCR was performed. TCRdb independently ran MiXCR on the multiplex PCR reads; one entry per CDR3 protein. The table has roughly 380,000 distinct CDR3 sequences, over 15% seen once. Sequencing was performed on peripheral blood. The receptors were gathered from a woman aged 18-29 years with stable Graves' hyperthyroidism.

This clonotype was seen repeatedly, ten times or more. The chain uses TRBV20-1 and TRBJ1-2; D uncertain. CDR1 is DFQATT, CDR2 SNEGSKA, per germline (reference sequence). The V gene lost 0 bases and the J gene lost 11 bases, with 13 bases spanning the gap. The CDR3 consists of 12 residues. The CDR3 DNA reads as TGCAGTGCTAGAGAGCCTACTTTAGGGTACACCTTC. Amino acids: CSAREPTLGYTF.

This clonotype was found a few times. The rearrangement links TRBV19 to TRBJ1-3; D is ambiguous. Germline V gene lookup returns CDR1 LNHDA and CDR2 SQIVND (reference sequence). CDR3 length equals 14 residues. The V gene lost 4 bases and the J gene lost 0 bases, with 7 bases spanning the gap. This chain's CDR3 is CASSRGPSGNTIYF. The CDR3 DNA reads TGTGCCAGTAGTAGAGGCCCCTCTGGAAACACCATATATTTT.

This clonotype has at least ten counts. This chain uses TRBV4-1 with TRBJ1-5; D may be TRBD1 (5 bases). Germline V gene sequence: CDR1 MGHRA, CDR2 YSYEKL. V was trimmed by 4 bases and J by 7 bases, leaving 11 bases between them. This CDR3 is built from 13 residues. In DNA, the CDR3 is TGCGCCAGCAGCCTCGAGGGGACGCAGCCCCAGCATTTT. Translated, it gives CASSLEGTQPQHF.

This clonotype was picked up many times. The chain uses TRBV7-2 and TRBJ2-7, with D tentatively TRBD2 (5 bases). Germline V gives CDR1 SGHTA, CDR2 FQGNSA. CDR3 size: 15 residues. The V gene lost 2 bases and the J gene lost 12 bases, with 23 bases spanning the gap. Written as DNA, the CDR3 is TGTGCCAGCAGCTTAATTTTGGATAGACGCGGGCACCTGTACTTC. It codes for CASSLILDRRGHLYF.

This chain connects TRBV28 to TRBJ2-7, with 8 nucleotides matching TRBD1. CDR1 and CDR2 from the germline V gene are MDHEN and SYDVKM. Losses at the gene ends were 5 bases for V and 4 bases for J; bases not matched to a gene: 7. The CDR3 is 14 amino acids. CDR3 sequence (DNA): TGTGCCAGCAGTCTGACAGGGGCCTTGTACGAGCAGTACTTC. This encodes CASSLTGALYEQYF.

The CDR3 nucleotides read TGTGCCTGGAGTGTACGTGGGGGGGAAAACATTCAGTACTTC. The encoded protein is CAWSVRGGENIQYF. This rearrangement joins TRBV30 to TRBJ2-4, with TRBD2 identical over 7 bases. V dropped 0 bases and J dropped 5; count of bases not matched to a gene: 4. Germline CDR1 GTSNPN, CDR2 SVGIG (reference sequence). CDR3 length: 14 residues.

The rearrangement joins TRBV7-3 to TRBJ2-5, with 14 nucleotides matching TRBD2. The CDR3 covers 17 residues. With 5 bases clipped from V and 1 base from J, the junction kept 6 bases outside the gene matches. Germline CDR1 is SGHTA and CDR2 is FQGTGA. The DNA of the CDR3 is TGTGCCAGCAGCCCGACTAGCGGGGGGGCAGGCCAAGAGACCCAGTACTTC. The encoded protein is CASSPTSGGAGQETQYF.

The J gene is TRBJ1-1, the V gene TRBV19; D unclear. Trimming shortened V by 3 bases and J by 3 bases, and 14 bases separated the two germline ends. This CDR3 contains 15 residues. Germline V gene lookup returns CDR1 LNHDA and CDR2 SQIVND (reference sequence). CDR3 protein: CASSILGARHTEAFF. Here the CDR3 DNA reads TGTGCCAGTAGTATTCTGGGTGCCAGACACACTGAAGCTTTCTTT.

This sequence joins TRBV11-2 and TRBJ2-2; no clear D gene. The CDR3 loop spans 15 amino acids. Germline-derived CDR1 and CDR2 are SGHAT and FQNNGV. The V end was cut by 1 base, the J end by 3 bases, with 9 bases between. The CDR3, as DNA: TGTGCCAGCAGCTTAGGGGTATTTGACACCGGGGAGCTGTTTTTT. Its protein product is CASSLGVFDTGELFF. Full variable domain (outside the CDR3, taken from reference TRBV11-2 and TRBJ2-2): EAGVAQSPRYKIIEKRQSVAFWCNPISGHATLYWYQQILGQGPKLLIQFQNNGVVDDSQLPKDRFSAERLKGVDSTLKIQPAKLEDSAVYLCASSLGVFDTGELFFGEGSRLTVL.

J is TRBJ2-5 and V is TRBV3-1, with 10 nucleotides matching TRBD2. V was clipped by 1 base and J by 6 bases; unmatched bases: 2. Germline V lookup: CDR1 LGHDT, CDR2 YNNKEL (reference sequence). The CDR3 contains 14 residues. The CDR3 is CASSQVSGGKTQYF. CDR3 nucleotides: TGTGCCAGCAGCCAAGTTAGCGGGGGGAAGACCCAGTACTTC.

This clonotype was seen repeatedly, ten times or more. The V gene is TRBV6-2 or TRBV6-3, the J gene TRBJ1-5; no firm D call. Looked up from germline, CDR1 is MNHEY and CDR2 is SVGEGT. The V and J ends lost 1 base and 4 bases respectively, with 5 bases between them. This CDR3 region has 13 residues. DNA for the CDR3: TGTGCCAGCAGTTACTACGGGAATCAGCCCCAGCATTTT. Amino acid sequence: CASSYYGNQPQHF.

In its sample, this clonotype was seen many times. The rearrangement uses TRBV19 and TRBJ2-7; 7 nucleotides line up with TRBD1. Germline V lookup: CDR1 LNHDA, CDR2 SQIVND (reference sequence). The CDR3 loop spans 16 amino acids. Unmatched junction bases numbered 10, after V lost 5 bases and J lost 0 bases. CDR3 protein: CASSALTGFLSYEQYF. Written as DNA, the CDR3 is TGTGCCAGTAGTGCCTTGACAGGGTTCCTCTCCTACGAGCAGTACTTC.

This clonotype showed up many times. The rearrangement uses TRBV12-3 or TRBV12-4 and TRBJ1-5; TRBD1 is a possible D gene (5 bases). V was trimmed by 5 bases and J by 4 bases, leaving 6 bases between them. The CDR3 totals 12 residues. CDR3 DNA: TGTGCCAGCAGTCCAGGGAATCAGCCCCAGCATTTT. Protein sequence: CASSPGNQPQHF.

This clonotype was observed many times. V gene TRBV6-5 combines with J gene TRBJ2-2; 8 positions agree with TRBD1. The germline V gene encodes CDR1 MNHEY and CDR2 SVGAGI. V was clipped by 1 base and J by 5 bases; unmatched bases: 6. The CDR3 contains 16 residues. The DNA of the CDR3 is TGTGCCAGCAGTTACTTAGGACAGGGTCGTACCGGGGAGCTGTTTTTT. Its translation is CASSYLGQGRTGELFF.

This clonotype was recorded many times. The V gene is TRBV12-3 or TRBV12-4, the J gene TRBJ1-5, with 10 bases lining up with TRBD1. The junction had 5 bases not matched to a gene; V was cut back by 6 bases and J by 6 bases. The CDR3 consists of 14 residues. CDR3 coding DNA: TGTGCCAGCAGGCGTGACAGGGGGCCTCAGCCCCAGCATTTT. Its translation: CASRRDRGPQPQHF.

The table lists this clonotype with many counts. This chain joins TRBV12-3 or TRBV12-4 and TRBJ2-7, with D possibly matching TRBD1 (6 bases). Trimming pared 4 bases from V and 4 bases from J, leaving 17 bases between. The CDR3 length is 15 residues. This chain's CDR3 is CASSSRAGDLYEQYF. The CDR3 DNA sequence: TGTGCCAGCAGTTCCAGAGCAGGGGACCTATACGAGCAGTACTTC.

This clonotype was counted many times. The V gene is TRBV13, the J gene TRBJ1-2; 7 bases are a match to TRBD1. The CDR3 spans 15 residues. Trimming took 5 bases from V and 8 from J; bases not matched to a gene: 14. Germline loops: CDR1 PRHDT, CDR2 FYEKMQ (reference sequence). The CDR3 DNA reads as TGTGCCAGCAGCCCGTCGGAACAGGGGAGGCGCGGCTACACCTTC. The encoded protein is CASSPSEQGRRGYTF.

This clonotype has ten or more counts. The chain is built from TRBV11-2 and TRBJ1-5; D is possibly TRBD1 (5 bases). From germline, CDR1 is SGHAT and CDR2 FQNNGV. This CDR3 comprises 14 residues. V was shortened by 0 bases and J by 4 bases, with 7 bases between the two germline ends. The CDR3 loop is CASSLDGGNQPQHF. The CDR3 DNA follows: TGTGCCAGCAGCTTAGATGGGGGGAATCAGCCCCAGCATTTT.

Comment on this clonotype: This clone may be a read error of a much larger clone one base away. V gene TRBV7-9 combines with J gene TRBJ2-5; D may be TRBD1 or TRBD2 (6 bases each). This CDR3 comprises 14 residues. V shed 5 bases and J shed 2 bases, with 12 bases lying between them. In germline, CDR1 is SEHNR, CDR2 FQNEAQ (reference sequence). For the CDR3, the DNA is TGTGCCAGCAGCGCGGGACATCGTCAAGAGACCCAGTACTTC. Protein product: CASSAGHRQETQYF.

Comment on this clonotype: One end of the junction does not line up with germline, which may come from a read error. DNA for the CDR3: TGCAGCGCGGCAGGGGGAAATCAGCCCCAGCGTTTT. Protein product: CSAAGGNQPQRF. This sequence joins TRBV29-1 and TRBJ1-5, with 7 bases fitting TRBD1. The length of the CDR3 is 12 residues. From germline, CDR1 is SQVTM and CDR2 ANQGSEA. The variable domain in full, completed from reference TRBV29-1 and TRBJ1-5, reads SAVISQKPSRDICQRGTSLTIQCQVDSQVTMMFWYRQQPGQSLTLIATANQGSEATYESGFVIDKFPISRPNLTFSTLTVSNMSPEDSSIYLCSAAGGNQPQRFGDGTRLSIL.

This clonotype came up many times. This rearrangement joins TRBV27 to TRBJ2-5; 9 bases line up with TRBD1. This CDR3 comprises 17 residues. Trimming took 3 bases from V and 2 from J; bases not matched to a gene: 10. Germline CDR1 MNHEY, CDR2 SMNVEV (reference sequence). The CDR3 DNA reads as TGTGCCAGCAGTTTGAGACAGGGGGGTGATTTTCAAGAGACCCAGTACTTC. The encoded protein is CASSLRQGGDFQETQYF.

This clonotype was picked up many times. The chain links TRBV29-1 to TRBJ1-1, with a possible D match to TRBD1 (5 bases). Per the germline V gene, CDR1 is SQVTM and CDR2 is ANQGSEA. The CDR3 has 11 residues. V gave up 4 bases and J gave up 11 bases, with 14 bases separating them. The DNA for the CDR3 is TGCAGCGTTGTTGGGGCGGGTGGGGCTTTCTTT. Residues: CSVVGAGGAFF.

This clonotype was detected ten times or more. CDR3 in amino acids: CASSLQGANTEAFF. The CDR3 DNA sequence: TGTGCCAGCAGTTTGCAGGGGGCAAACACTGAAGCTTTCTTT. J is TRBJ1-1 and V is TRBV27; 8 bases align to TRBD1. Germline CDR1 MNHEY, CDR2 SMNVEV (reference sequence). CDR3 length: 14 amino acids. Germline trimming cut 3 bases from V and 2 bases from J; bases unmatched to any gene: 2.

This clonotype was seen at least ten times. The chain combines TRBV5-1 with TRBJ1-1; 8 bases align to TRBD1. Germline V lookup: CDR1 SGHRS, CDR2 YFSETQ. The CDR3 is 15 amino acids. The V segment lost 4 bases and the J segment 4 bases; nucleotides outside the gene matches: 9. The CDR3 bases are TGCGCCAGCAGCGTGACAGGGGTGAGTGGCACTGAAGCTTTCTTT. It specifies CASSVTGVSGTEAFF.

This clonotype was counted at least ten times. This chain links TRBV10-3 with TRBJ1-1; D is ambiguous. V lost 4 bases and J lost 1, with 16 bases in between. This CDR3 has 16 residues. Germline values: CDR1 ENHRY, CDR2 SYGVKD. CDR3 sequence: CAISGDPTNGNTEAFF. CDR3 coding DNA: TGTGCCATCAGTGGGGATCCTACTAATGGGAACACTGAAGCTTTCTTT.

This clonotype came up many times. The chain joins TRBV29-1 to TRBJ1-3, with a possible D match to TRBD1 (5 bases). This CDR3 is built from 15 residues. The V gene's germline CDR1 is SQVTM and CDR2 ANQGSEA. V was pared by 4 bases and J by 0 bases, with 13 bases between. The CDR3 sequence is CSVGGGGPSGNTIYF. The CDR3 DNA reads as TGCAGCGTTGGCGGGGGGGGACCCTCTGGAAACACCATATATTTT.

To note about this clonotype: A much more abundant neighbour one base away suggests this may be a read error. The chain uses TRBV9 and TRBJ2-7, with D hard to call. The CDR3 covers 14 residues. CDR1 is SGDLS, CDR2 YYNGEE, per germline. The CDR3 DNA reads as TGTGCCTGCAGCCCCACTCTTCCCCTCTACGAGCAGTACTTC. This translates into CACSPTLPLYEQYF.

This chain connects TRBV6-2 or TRBV6-3 to TRBJ2-7; 8 bases match TRBD2. V trimming: 6 bases; J trimming: 3 bases; junction bases outside the gene matches: 4. Germline V lookup: CDR1 MNHEY, CDR2 SVGEGT. The length of the CDR3 is 13 residues. Here the CDR3 reads CASRDTSGYEQYF. The DNA of the CDR3 is TGTGCCAGCAGGGACACTAGCGGCTACGAGCAGTACTTC.

The rearrangement links TRBV2 to TRBJ1-6; 7 bases are shared with TRBD1. CDR1 is SNHLY, CDR2 FYNNEI, per germline. Unmatched junction bases numbered 10, after V lost 7 bases and J lost 10 bases. The CDR3 sequence is 14 residues long. CDR3 sequence reads: CASMGTASLSPLHF. In nucleotides, the CDR3 is TGTGCCAGCATGGGGACAGCTAGCCTATCACCCCTCCACTTT. The full variable domain, completed using reference TRBV2 and TRBJ1-6, is EPEVTQTPSHQVTQMGQEVILRCVPISNHLYFYWYRQILGQKVEFLVSFYNNEISEKSEIFDDQFSVERPDGSNFTLKIRSTKLEDSAMYFCASMGTASLSPLHFGNGTRLTVT.

This clonotype was detected ten times or more. The V gene is TRBV29-1, the J gene TRBJ2-2, with 8 positions matching TRBD1. This CDR3 comprises 14 residues. The J segment lost 7 bases and the V segment lost 6 bases, leaving 10 bases of the junction unmatched. The germline V gene has CDR1 SQVTM and CDR2 ANQGSEA. The CDR3 coding sequence is TGCAGCGTCATGGACAGGGTGGTCGGCGGGGAGCTGTTTTTT. Encoded protein: CSVMDRVVGGELFF.